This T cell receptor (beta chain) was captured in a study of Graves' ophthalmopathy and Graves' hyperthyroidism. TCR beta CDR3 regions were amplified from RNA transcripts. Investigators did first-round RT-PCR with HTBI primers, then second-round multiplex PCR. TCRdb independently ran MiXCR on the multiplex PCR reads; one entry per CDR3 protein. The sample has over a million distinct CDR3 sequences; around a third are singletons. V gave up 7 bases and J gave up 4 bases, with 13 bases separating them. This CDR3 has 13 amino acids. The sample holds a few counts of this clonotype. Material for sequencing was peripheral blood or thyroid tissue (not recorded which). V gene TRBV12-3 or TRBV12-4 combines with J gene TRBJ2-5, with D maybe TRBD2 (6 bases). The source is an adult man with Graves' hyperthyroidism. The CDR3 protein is CASNVFGGETQYF. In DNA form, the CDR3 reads TGTGCCAGCAACGTATTCGGGGGAGAGACCCAGTACTTC.